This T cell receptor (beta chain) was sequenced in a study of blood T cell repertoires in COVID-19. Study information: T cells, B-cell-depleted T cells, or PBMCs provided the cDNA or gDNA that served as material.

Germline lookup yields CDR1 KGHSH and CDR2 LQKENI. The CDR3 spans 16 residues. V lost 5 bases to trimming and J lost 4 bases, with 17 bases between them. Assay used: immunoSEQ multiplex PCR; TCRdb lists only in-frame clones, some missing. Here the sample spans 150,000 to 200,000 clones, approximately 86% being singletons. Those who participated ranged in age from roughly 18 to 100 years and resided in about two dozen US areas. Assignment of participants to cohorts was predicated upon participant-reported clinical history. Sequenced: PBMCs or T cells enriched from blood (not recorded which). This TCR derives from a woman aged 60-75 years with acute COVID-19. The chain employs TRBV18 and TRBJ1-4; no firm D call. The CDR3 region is CASSSTWRARNEKLFF. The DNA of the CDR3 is TGTGCCAGCTCATCCACCTGGAGGGCGCGTAATGAAAAACTGTTTTTT. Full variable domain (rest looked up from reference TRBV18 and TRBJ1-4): NAGVMQNPRHLVRRRGQEARLRCSPMKGHSHVYWYRQLPEEGLKFMVYLQKENIIDESGMPKERFSAEFPKEGPSILRIQQVVRGDSAAYFCASSSTWRARNEKLFFGSGTQLSVL.